This T cell receptor (beta chain) came from a study of human thymus T cells. The data were produced by immunoSEQ multiplex PCR, yet TCRdb's version contains in-frame clones alone and is incomplete. The sample includes about 78,000 clones, around 96% of them seen just once. Resections from corrective heart surgery supplied the thymus tissue. The TCR sequence derives from a boy younger than two with a congenital heart defect but otherwise immunologically healthy. Sequencing was carried out using thymus tissue.

CDR3 DNA sequence: TGTGCCAGCAGCTTTGGGCCAGACAGGGATACGCAGTATTTT. This gives the protein CASSFGPDRDTQYF. This sequence joins TRBV7-8 and TRBJ2-3; a weak D match, TRBD1 (6 bases). V was pared by 3 bases and J by 6 bases, with 13 bases between. The CDR3 runs to 14 residues. Germline CDR1 SGHVS, CDR2 FQNEAQ.